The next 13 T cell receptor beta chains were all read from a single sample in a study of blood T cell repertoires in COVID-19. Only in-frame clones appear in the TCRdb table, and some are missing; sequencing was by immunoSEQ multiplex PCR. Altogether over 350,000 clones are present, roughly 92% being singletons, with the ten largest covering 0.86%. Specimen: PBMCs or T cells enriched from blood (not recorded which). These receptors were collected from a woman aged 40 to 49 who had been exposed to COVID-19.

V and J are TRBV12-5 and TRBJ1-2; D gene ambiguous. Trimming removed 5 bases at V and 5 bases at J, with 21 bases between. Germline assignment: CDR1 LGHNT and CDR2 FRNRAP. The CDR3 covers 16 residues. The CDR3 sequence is CASGPMWSPNYYGYTF. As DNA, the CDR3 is TGTGCTAGTGGTCCCATGTGGTCCCCCAACTATTATGGCTACACCTTC.

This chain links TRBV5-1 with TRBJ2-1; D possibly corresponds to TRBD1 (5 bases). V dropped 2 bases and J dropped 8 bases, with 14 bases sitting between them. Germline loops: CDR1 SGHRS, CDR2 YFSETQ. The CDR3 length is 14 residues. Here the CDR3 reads CASSFRFRVDEQFF. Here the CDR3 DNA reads TGCGCCAGCAGCTTCAGGTTCAGGGTCGATGAGCAGTTCTTC.

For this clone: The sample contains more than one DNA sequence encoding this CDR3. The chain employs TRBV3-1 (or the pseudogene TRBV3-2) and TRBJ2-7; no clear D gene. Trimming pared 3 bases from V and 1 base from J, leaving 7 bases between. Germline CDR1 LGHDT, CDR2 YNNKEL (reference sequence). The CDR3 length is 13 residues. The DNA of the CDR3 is TGTGCCAGCAGCCAGGCCCGATCCTACGAGCAGTACTTC. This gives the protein CASSQARSYEQYF.

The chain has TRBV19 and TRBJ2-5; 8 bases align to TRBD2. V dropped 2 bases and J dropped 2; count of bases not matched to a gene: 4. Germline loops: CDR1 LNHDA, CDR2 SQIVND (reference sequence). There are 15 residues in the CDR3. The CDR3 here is CASSIPGLGQETQYF. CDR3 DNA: TGTGCCAGTAGTATACCGGGACTAGGGCAAGAGACCCAGTACTTC.

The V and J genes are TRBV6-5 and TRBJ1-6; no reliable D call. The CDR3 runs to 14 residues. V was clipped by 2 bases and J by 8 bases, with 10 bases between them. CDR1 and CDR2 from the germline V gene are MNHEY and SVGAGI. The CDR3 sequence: CASSYLPRDSPLHF. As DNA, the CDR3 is TGTGCCAGCAGTTACCTTCCGAGGGATTCACCCCTCCACTTT.

CDR3 in DNA: TGTGCCAGCAGCTCCCGCCCCCTCGGACAGGGAACGAATGAGCAGTTCTTC. This codes for CASSSRPLGQGTNEQFF. The V gene is TRBV13, the J gene TRBJ2-1, with 8 nucleotides matching TRBD1. The CDR3 runs 17 residues. Germline V gene lookup returns CDR1 PRHDT and CDR2 FYEKMQ (reference sequence). V shed 4 bases, J shed 7 bases, and the junction held 15 bases outside the gene matches. Using reference TRBV13 and TRBJ2-1 for the parts outside the CDR3, the full variable domain is AAGVIQSPRHLIKEKRETATLKCYPIPRHDTVYWYQQGPGQDPQFLISFYEKMQSDKGSIPDRFSAQQFSDYHSELNMSSLELGDSALYFCASSSRPLGQGTNEQFFGPGTRLTVL.

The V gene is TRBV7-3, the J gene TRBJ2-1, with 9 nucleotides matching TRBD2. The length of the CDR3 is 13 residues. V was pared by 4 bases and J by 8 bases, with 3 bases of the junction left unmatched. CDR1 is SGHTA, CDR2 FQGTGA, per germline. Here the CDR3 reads CASSSTSGYEQFF. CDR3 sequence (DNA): TGTGCCAGCAGCTCGACTAGCGGTTATGAGCAGTTCTTC. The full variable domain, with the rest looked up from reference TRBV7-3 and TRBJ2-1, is GAGVSQTPSNKVTEKGKYVELRCDPISGHTALYWYRQSLGQGPEFLIYFQGTGAADDSGLPNDRFFAVRPEGSVSTLKIQRTERGDSAVYLCASSSTSGYEQFFGPGTRLTVL.

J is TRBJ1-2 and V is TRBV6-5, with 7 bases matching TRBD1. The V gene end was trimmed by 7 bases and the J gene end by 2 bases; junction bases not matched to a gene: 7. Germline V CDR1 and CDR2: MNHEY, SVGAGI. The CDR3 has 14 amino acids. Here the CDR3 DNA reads TGTGCCAGCAAAAGGGGACAGATGAACTATGGCTACACCTTC. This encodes CASKRGQMNYGYTF.

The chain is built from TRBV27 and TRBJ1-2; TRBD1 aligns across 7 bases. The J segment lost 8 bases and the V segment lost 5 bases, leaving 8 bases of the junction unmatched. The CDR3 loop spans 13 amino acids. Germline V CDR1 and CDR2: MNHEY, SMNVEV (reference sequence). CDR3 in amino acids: CASSKHNRGGYTF. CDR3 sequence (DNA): TGTGCCAGCAGTAAACATAACAGGGGCGGCTACACCTTC.

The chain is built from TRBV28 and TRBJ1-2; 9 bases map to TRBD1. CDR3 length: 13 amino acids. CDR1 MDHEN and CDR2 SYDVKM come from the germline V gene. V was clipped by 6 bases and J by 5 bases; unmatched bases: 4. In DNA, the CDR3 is TGTGCCAGCAGCTGGACAGGGGAGTATGGCTACACCTTC. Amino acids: CASSWTGEYGYTF.

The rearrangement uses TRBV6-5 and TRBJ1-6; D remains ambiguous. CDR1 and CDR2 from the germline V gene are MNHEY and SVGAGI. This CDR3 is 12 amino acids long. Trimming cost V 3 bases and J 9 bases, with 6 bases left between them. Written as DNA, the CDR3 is TGTGCCAGCAGTTATGTAGCTTCACCCCTCCACTTT. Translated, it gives CASSYVASPLHF.

The CDR3 sequence is CASGRGLGSSGNTIYF. Written as DNA, the CDR3 is TGTGCTAGTGGTAGAGGGTTGGGCAGCTCTGGAAACACCATATATTTT. The chain combines TRBV12-5 with TRBJ1-3; unclear D gene. V was pared by 5 bases and J by 0 bases, with 14 bases between. CDR1 LGHNT and CDR2 FRNRAP come from the germline V gene. The CDR3 has 16 amino acids.

In DNA, the CDR3 is TGTGCCAGCAGCTCCTCCGGGACAGGCGGCTATGGCTACACCTTC. Protein product: CASSSSGTGGYGYTF. This rearrangement joins TRBV7-9 to TRBJ1-2, with 8 nucleotides matching TRBD1. V lost 4 bases and J lost 4; bases outside the gene matches: 8. CDR1 and CDR2 from the germline V gene are SEHNR and FQNEAQ (reference sequence). This CDR3 region has 15 residues.